This TCR beta chain was sequenced during a study of cytomegalovirus exposure and HLA in healthy donors. 60 Vbeta and 13 Jbeta primers were used in PCR. TCRdb's table, derived via immunoSEQ multiplex PCR, lists solely in-frame clones and lacks some. Among about 130,000 clones, over 8% were seen once, and the ten largest hold 5% to 6%. The CDR3 has 15 amino acids. CDR1 is SNHLY and CDR2 is FYNNEI in the germline V gene. Trimming stripped 5 bases from V and 1 base from J, with 12 bases between. The origin of this receptor is a man aged 40-50 years in good health and CMV-seronegative. V is TRBV2 and J is TRBJ1-5, with D maybe TRBD1 (6 bases). The sample consisted of PBMCs. The CDR3 reads CASSYPGASNQPQHF. CDR3 DNA sequence: TGTGCCAGCAGTTACCCAGGGGCCAGCAATCAGCCCCAGCATTTT.